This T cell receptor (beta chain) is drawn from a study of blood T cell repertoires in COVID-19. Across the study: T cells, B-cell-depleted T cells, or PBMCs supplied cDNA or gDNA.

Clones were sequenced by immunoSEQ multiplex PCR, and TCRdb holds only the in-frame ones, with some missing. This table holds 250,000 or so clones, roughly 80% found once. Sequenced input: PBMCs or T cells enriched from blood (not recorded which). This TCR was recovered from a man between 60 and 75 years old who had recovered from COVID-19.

CDR3 nucleotide sequence: TGTGCCAGCACCACATTCCGGGGGACTAACATTCAGTACTTC. This codes for CASTTFRGTNIQYF. The rearrangement joins TRBV2 to TRBJ2-4; TRBD2 is a possible D gene (6 bases). The germline V gene has CDR1 SNHLY and CDR2 FYNNEI. This CDR3 has 14 residues. V lost 7 bases and J lost 7, with 17 bases in between.